The 15 T cell receptor beta chains listed next were all sequenced from one sample in a study of cytomegalovirus exposure and HLA in healthy donors. 60 Vbeta and 13 Jbeta primers were used in PCR. TCRdb keeps only in-frame clones here, not all; method: immunoSEQ multiplex PCR. The sample includes around 130,000 clones, just under 80% of them seen just once. The source material was PBMCs. The receptor set was obtained from a man aged 25-40 years in good health and CMV-seronegative.

This chain joins TRBV5-8 and TRBJ2-4, with TRBD1 as a possible D gene (5 bases). V lost 2 bases, J lost 7 bases, and 10 bases lay in between. Germline V lookup: CDR1 SGHTS, CDR2 YDEGEE. This CDR3 is built from 13 residues. This CDR3 reads CASSFRGRNIQYF. CDR3 DNA: TGTGCCAGCAGCTTTAGGGGCAGGAACATTCAGTACTTC.

The V gene is TRBV30, the J gene TRBJ2-1, with 7 nucleotides matching TRBD2. V trimming: 4 bases; J trimming: 9 bases; junction bases outside the gene matches: 12. Per germline, CDR1 GTSNPN and CDR2 SVGIG (reference sequence). The CDR3 extends over 14 amino acids. This CDR3 is CAWNQREGSGEQFF. The CDR3 nucleotides read TGTGCCTGGAATCAGCGGGAAGGGTCTGGTGAGCAGTTCTTC.

The V call is TRBV27, the J call TRBJ2-3, with D unclear. Germline lookup yields CDR1 MNHEY and CDR2 SMNVEV (reference sequence). This CDR3 has 15 residues. Deletions cut 2 bases from V and 4 bases from J, with 13 bases between. DNA of the CDR3: TGTGCCAGCAGTTTAGGAAGGTGGCAGGCAGATACGCAGTATTTT. Residues: CASSLGRWQADTQYF.

The chain is built from TRBV30 and TRBJ2-5; a weak D match, TRBD2 (6 bases). The V gene lost 0 bases and the J gene lost 3 bases, with 11 bases spanning the gap. The CDR3 contains 14 residues. Looked up from germline, CDR1 is GTSNPN and CDR2 is SVGIG (reference sequence). Here the CDR3 reads CAWSVYSGEETQYF. CDR3 bases: TGTGCCTGGAGTGTATATTCGGGAGAAGAGACCCAGTACTTC.

V and J are TRBV28 and TRBJ2-5; TRBD1 matches 8 bases. Germline V lookup: CDR1 MDHEN, CDR2 SYDVKM. The CDR3 extends over 13 amino acids. Unmatched junction bases numbered 1, after V lost 3 bases and J lost 4 bases. CDR3 DNA sequence: TGTGCCAGCAGTTTCACAGGGGGAGAGACCCAGTACTTC. This translates into CASSFTGGETQYF.

The CDR3 is CASSLLWRGVKRGRRTEAFF. Written as DNA, the CDR3 is TGTGCCAGCAGCTTGTTGTGGCGGGGGGTGAAGAGGGGGCGAAGGACTGAAGCTTTCTTT. The gene calls are TRBV5-8 and TRBJ1-1, with TRBD1 matching 7 bases. The CDR3 is made up of 20 amino acids. The germline V gene has CDR1 SGHTS and CDR2 YDEGEE. Germline trimming cut 1 base from V and 5 bases from J; bases unmatched to any gene: 23.

This chain links TRBV4-1 with TRBJ2-7; possibly TRBD1 for D (6 bases). Per the germline V gene, CDR1 is MGHRA and CDR2 is YSYEKL. This CDR3 is 16 amino acids long. The V end lost 4 bases, the J end lost 2 bases, and 18 bases lay between the germline ends. CDR3 sequence: CASSPLGQATTYEQYF. In nucleotides, the CDR3 is TGCGCCAGCAGCCCCCTGGGACAAGCGACCACCTACGAGCAGTACTTC.

This sequence joins TRBV4-3 and TRBJ2-3, with 11 nucleotides matching TRBD2. Germline CDR1 and CDR2: LGHNA and YSLEER. V gave up 4 bases and J gave up 3 bases; unmatched junction bases: 6. This CDR3 comprises 16 residues. CDR3 protein: CASSPNSGRVTDTQYF. CDR3 nucleotide sequence: TGCGCCAGCAGCCCAAATAGCGGGAGGGTGACAGATACGCAGTATTTT.

This clone appeared a single time. V is TRBV28 and J is TRBJ2-7; 13 nucleotides agree with TRBD2. This CDR3 has 17 residues. Germline V gives CDR1 MDHEN, CDR2 SYDVKM. Trimming at V came to 3 bases and at J to 1 base, leaving 6 bases not matched to a gene. DNA for the CDR3: TGTGCCAGCAGTTTCTTCTCGGGACTAGCGGGGTCCTACGAGCAGTACTTC. It yields the protein CASSFFSGLAGSYEQYF.

The chain employs TRBV28 and TRBJ2-5; TRBD2 matches 7 bases. This CDR3 comprises 13 residues. V lost 6 bases, J lost 9 bases, and 10 bases stayed unmatched. Germline CDR1 is MDHEN and CDR2 is SYDVKM. The CDR3 loop reads CASRTSAVGAQYF. The CDR3 DNA is TGTGCCAGCAGAACTAGCGCCGTGGGGGCCCAGTACTTC. Full variable domain (remainder filled in from reference TRBV28 and TRBJ2-5): DVKVTQSSRYLVKRTGEKVFLECVQDMDHENMFWYRQDPGLGLRLIYFSYDVKMKEKGDIPEGYSVSREKKERFSLILESASTNQTSMYLCASRTSAVGAQYFGPGTRLLVL.

The rearrangement uses TRBV5-1 and TRBJ1-4; D is unresolved. Trimming removed 3 bases at V and 6 bases at J, with 9 bases between. Germline V gene sequence: CDR1 SGHRS, CDR2 YFSETQ. The CDR3 totals 13 residues. Written as DNA, the CDR3 is TGCGCCAGCAGCTGGCGTCAGGATGAAAAACTGTTTTTT. Amino acids: CASSWRQDEKLFF.

This chain uses TRBV29-1 with TRBJ2-7; D remains unclear. The CDR3 has 14 amino acids. Germline V lookup: CDR1 SQVTM, CDR2 ANQGSEA. V lost 4 bases and J lost 2, with 15 bases in between. The CDR3 loop reads CSVALMGYPYEQYF. The CDR3 nucleotides read TGCAGCGTTGCCCTCATGGGCTACCCCTACGAGCAGTACTTC.

V usage is TRBV11-2 and J usage is TRBJ1-4; D is undetermined. The CDR3 is made up of 16 amino acids. V was clipped by 4 bases and J by 6 bases, with 18 bases between them. Germline V gives CDR1 SGHAT, CDR2 FQNNGV. The CDR3, as DNA: TGTGCCAGCAGCTCCAATGATGCGGGGTCGCATGAAAAACTGTTTTTT. This gives the protein CASSSNDAGSHEKLFF. Based on the CDR3 plus reference TRBV11-2 and TRBJ1-4, the full variable domain is EAGVAQSPRYKIIEKRQSVAFWCNPISGHATLYWYQQILGQGPKLLIQFQNNGVVDDSQLPKDRFSAERLKGVDSTLKIQPAKLEDSAVYLCASSSNDAGSHEKLFFGSGTQLSVL.

The rearrangement links TRBV6-5 to TRBJ1-2; 7 bases line up with TRBD1. The junction had 8 bases not matched to a gene; V was cut back by 5 bases and J by 2 bases. Germline CDR1 is MNHEY and CDR2 is SVGAGI. This CDR3 contains 15 residues. The CDR3 sequence is CASSATGTVNYGYTF. DNA for the CDR3: TGTGCCAGCAGTGCGACCGGGACAGTAAACTATGGCTACACCTTC.

The V call is TRBV28, the J call TRBJ2-7; D is perhaps TRBD2 (5 bases). CDR3 length equals 14 residues. Germline V gene sequence: CDR1 MDHEN, CDR2 SYDVKM. V was shortened by 5 bases and J by 2 bases, with 13 bases between the two germline ends. Written as DNA, the CDR3 is TGTGCCAGCAGTGCTTACAGCGGAACCTACGAGCAGTACTTC. Residues: CASSAYSGTYEQYF.